The T cell receptor (beta chain) described here comes from a study of blood T cell repertoires in COVID-19. Study information: COVID-19 samples, acute and convalescent, were from the United States, Italy and Spain. The analysed material was cDNA or gDNA that came from T cells, B-cell-depleted T cells, or PBMCs.

The V and J ends lost 7 bases and 0 bases respectively, with 10 bases between them. The CDR3 is 14 amino acids. Germline V gene sequence: CDR1 KGHDR, CDR2 SFDVKD. This clone was seen just once. As originally analysed: The authors estimated nucleated cell counts from reference gene primer amplification. Data came from immunoSEQ multiplex PCR; TCRdb stores just in-frame clones and leaves some out. V and J calls and clone size are copied from that table; D and trimming were computed from the DNA. The data show around 100,000 clones, 80% to 90% seen once. Enrollment of patients from Seattle took place during active infection, with longitudinal follow-up.

The sequenced sample consisted of peripheral blood. The chain carries TRBV24-1 and TRBJ2-3; TRBD1 is a possible D gene (6 bases). This sequence originates from an elderly man with COVID-19, enrolled during active disease. In DNA form, the CDR3 reads TGTGCCACCAGCTCTGGGGGCAGCACAGATACGCAGTATTTT. This translates into CATSSGGSTDTQYF.